This TCR beta chain stems from a study of T cells after yellow fever vaccination. Study-wide background: Low-cell-number fractions underwent preparation using SMART-Seq v4 Ultra Low Input.

Points from the study as a whole: Post-booster samples contained most primary-vaccination clones (around 95% CD4, around 90% CD8). A weaker secondary response peaked on day 5, the primary on day 15.

TCRdb reanalysed the 5' RACE reads using MiXCR and keeps one entry per CDR3 protein. The sample includes some 300,000 distinct CDR3 sequences, about 11% of them seen just once. To note about this clonotype: The antigen remains undetermined.

Germline CDR1 and CDR2: LNHNV and YYDKDF (reference sequence). The CDR3 is made up of 13 amino acids. With 0 bases removed from V and 5 bases from J, the gap between germline ends came to 7 bases. This rearrangement joins TRBV15 to TRBJ2-5; the D is unclear. This receptor was identified in a man in his late teens or twenties who received the YFV17D yellow fever vaccine. The sample in question was CD4+ T cells sorted from PBMCs, obtained 45 days after the yellow fever booster vaccination. The CDR3 DNA reads TGTGCCACCAGCAGAGATGAGGTCGAGACCCAGTACTTC. Protein sequence: CATSRDEVETQYF. Together with reference TRBV15 and TRBJ2-5, the CDR3 gives the full variable domain: DAMVIQNPRYQVTQFGKPVTLSCSQTLNHNVMYWYQQKSSQAPKLLFHYYDKDFNNEADTPDNFQSRRPNTSFCFLDIRSPGLGDTAMYLCATSRDEVETQYFGPGTRLLVL.